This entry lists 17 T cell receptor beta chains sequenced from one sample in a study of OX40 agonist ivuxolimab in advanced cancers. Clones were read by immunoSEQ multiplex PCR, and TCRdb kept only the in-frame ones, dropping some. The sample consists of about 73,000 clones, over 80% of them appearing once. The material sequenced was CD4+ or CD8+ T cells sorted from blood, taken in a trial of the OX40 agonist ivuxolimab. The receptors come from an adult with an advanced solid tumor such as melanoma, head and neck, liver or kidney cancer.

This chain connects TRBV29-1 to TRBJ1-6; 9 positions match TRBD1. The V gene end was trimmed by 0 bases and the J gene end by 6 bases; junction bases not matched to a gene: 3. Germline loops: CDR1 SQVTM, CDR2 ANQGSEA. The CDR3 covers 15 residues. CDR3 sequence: CSVEDHRGPNSPLHF. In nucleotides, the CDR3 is TGCAGCGTTGAAGACCACAGGGGGCCTAATTCACCCCTCCACTTT.

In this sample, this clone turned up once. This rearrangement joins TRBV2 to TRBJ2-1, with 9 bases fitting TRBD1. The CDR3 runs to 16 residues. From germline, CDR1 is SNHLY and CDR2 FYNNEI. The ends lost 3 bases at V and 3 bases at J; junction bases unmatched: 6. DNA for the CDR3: TGTGCCAGCAGTGATCCAACGACAGGGGGCTACAATGAGCAGTTCTTC. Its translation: CASSDPTTGGYNEQFF.

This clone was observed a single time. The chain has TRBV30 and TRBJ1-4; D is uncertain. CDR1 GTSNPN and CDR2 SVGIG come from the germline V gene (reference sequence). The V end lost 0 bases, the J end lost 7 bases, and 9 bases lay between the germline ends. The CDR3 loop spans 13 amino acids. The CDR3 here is CAWSVGWAEKLFF. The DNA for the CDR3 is TGTGCCTGGAGTGTCGGGTGGGCTGAAAAACTGTTTTTT.

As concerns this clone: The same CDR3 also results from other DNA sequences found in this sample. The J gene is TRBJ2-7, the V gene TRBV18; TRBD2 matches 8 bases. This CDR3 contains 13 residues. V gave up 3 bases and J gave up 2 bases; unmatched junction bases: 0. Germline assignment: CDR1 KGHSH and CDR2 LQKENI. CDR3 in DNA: TGTGCCAGCTCACCGCGGGGGGCCTACGAGCAGTACTTC. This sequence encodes CASSPRGAYEQYF.

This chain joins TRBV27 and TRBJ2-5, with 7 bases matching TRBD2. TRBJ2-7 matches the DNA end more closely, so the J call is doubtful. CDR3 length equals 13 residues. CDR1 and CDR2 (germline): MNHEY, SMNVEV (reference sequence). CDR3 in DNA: TGTGCCAGCAGTATCCGTTGGGGGGGCGAGCAGTACTTC. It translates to CASSIRWGGEQYF.

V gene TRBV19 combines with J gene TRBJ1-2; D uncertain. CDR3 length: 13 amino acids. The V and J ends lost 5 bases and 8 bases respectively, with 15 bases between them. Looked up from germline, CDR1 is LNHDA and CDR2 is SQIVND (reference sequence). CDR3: CASSSDHRRGYTF. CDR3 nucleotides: TGTGCCAGTAGTTCGGACCATAGGCGGGGCTACACCTTC.

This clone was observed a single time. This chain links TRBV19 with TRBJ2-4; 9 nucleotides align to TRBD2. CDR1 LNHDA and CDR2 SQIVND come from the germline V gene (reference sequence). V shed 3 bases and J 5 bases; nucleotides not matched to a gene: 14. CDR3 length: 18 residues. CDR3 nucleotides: TGTGCCAGTAGTATCGGGCGGGAGGGTACCTTTGGGCAAAACATTCAGTACTTC. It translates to CASSIGREGTFGQNIQYF.

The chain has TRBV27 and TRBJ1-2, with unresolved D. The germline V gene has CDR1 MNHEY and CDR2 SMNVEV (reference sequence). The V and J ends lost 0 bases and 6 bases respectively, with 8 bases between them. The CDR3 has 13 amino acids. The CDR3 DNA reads TGTGCCAGCAGTTTATCCTGGAACCATGGCTACACCTTC. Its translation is CASSLSWNHGYTF.

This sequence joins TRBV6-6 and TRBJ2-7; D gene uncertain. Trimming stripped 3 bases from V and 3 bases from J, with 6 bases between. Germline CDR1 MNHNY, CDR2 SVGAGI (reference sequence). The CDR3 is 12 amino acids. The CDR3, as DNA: TGTGCCAGCAGTTATGCGAACTACGAGCAGTACTTC. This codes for CASSYANYEQYF.

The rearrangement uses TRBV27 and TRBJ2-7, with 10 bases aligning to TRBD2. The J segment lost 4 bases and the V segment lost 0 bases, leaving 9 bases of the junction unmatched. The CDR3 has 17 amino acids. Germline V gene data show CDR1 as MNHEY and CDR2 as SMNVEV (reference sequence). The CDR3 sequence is CASSLSGASGSFYEQYF. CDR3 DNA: TGTGCCAGCAGTTTATCAGGGGCTAGCGGGAGTTTTTACGAGCAGTACTTC.

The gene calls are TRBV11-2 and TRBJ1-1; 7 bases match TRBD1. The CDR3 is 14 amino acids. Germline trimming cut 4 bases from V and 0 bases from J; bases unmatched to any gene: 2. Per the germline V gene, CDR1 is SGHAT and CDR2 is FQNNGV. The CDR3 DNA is TGTGCCAGCAGCTCCGACAGGGTGAACACTGAAGCTTTCTTT. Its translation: CASSSDRVNTEAFF.

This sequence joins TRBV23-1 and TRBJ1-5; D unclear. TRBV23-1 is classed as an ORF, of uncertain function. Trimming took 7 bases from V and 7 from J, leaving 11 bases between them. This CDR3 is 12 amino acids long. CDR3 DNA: TGCGCCAGCAACGTTAGAGGGCAGCCCCAGCATTTT. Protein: CASNVRGQPQHF.

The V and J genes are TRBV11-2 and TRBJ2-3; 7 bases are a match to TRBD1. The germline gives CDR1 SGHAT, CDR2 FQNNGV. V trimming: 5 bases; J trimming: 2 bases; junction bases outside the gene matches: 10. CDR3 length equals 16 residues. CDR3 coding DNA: TGTGCCAGCAGCCACCGGGACAGAGACTCCACAGATACGCAGTATTTT. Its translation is CASSHRDRDSTDTQYF.

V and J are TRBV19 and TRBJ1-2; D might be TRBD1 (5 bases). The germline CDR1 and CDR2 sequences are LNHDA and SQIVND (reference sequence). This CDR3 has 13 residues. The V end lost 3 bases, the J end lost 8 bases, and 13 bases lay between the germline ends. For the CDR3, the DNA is TGTGCCAGTAGTATCGGCAGGGAGGTCGGCTACACCTTC. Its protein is CASSIGREVGYTF.

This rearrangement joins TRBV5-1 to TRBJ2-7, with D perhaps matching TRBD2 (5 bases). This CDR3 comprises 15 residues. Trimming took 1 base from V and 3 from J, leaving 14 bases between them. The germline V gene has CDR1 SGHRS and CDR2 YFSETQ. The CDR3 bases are TGCGCCAGCAGCTTGTGGGTTCACGGAGGCTACGAGCAGTACTTC. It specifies CASSLWVHGGYEQYF. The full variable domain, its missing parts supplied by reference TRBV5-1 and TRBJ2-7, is KAGVTQTPRYLIKTRGQQVTLSCSPISGHRSVSWYQQTPGQGLQFLFEYFSETQRNKGNFPGRFSGRQFSNSRSEMNVSTLELGDSALYLCASSLWVHGGYEQYFGPGTRLTVT.

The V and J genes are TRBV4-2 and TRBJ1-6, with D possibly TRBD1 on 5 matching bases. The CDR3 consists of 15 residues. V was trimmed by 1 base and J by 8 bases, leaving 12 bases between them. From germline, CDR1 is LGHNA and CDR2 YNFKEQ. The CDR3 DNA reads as TGTGCCAGCAGCCAAGCGGGGGATAGGCATTCACCCCTCCACTTT. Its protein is CASSQAGDRHSPLHF.

The CDR3: CASSPMDFYEQYF. DNA of the CDR3: TGTGCCAGCAGTCCAATGGACTTCTACGAGCAGTACTTC. The V and J genes are TRBV7-8 and TRBJ2-7; D may be TRBD2 (5 bases). Germline CDR1 and CDR2: SGHVS and FQNEAQ. Trimming stripped 6 bases from V and 3 bases from J, with 12 bases between. This CDR3 spans 13 amino acids.